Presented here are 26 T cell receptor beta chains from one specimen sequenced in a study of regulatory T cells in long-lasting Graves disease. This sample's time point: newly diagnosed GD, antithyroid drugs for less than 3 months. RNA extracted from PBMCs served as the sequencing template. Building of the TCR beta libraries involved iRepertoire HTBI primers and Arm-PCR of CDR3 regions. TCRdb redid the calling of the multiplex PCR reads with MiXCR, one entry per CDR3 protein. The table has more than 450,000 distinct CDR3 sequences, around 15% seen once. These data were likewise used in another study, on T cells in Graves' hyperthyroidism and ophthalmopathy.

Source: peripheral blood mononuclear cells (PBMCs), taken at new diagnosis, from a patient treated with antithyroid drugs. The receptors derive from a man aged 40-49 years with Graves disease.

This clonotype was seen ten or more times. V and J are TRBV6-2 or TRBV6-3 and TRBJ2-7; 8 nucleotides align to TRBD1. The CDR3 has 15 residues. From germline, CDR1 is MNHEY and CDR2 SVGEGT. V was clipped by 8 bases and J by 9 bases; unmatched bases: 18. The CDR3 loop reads CASEPSDRAPRGQYF. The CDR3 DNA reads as TGTGCCAGCGAACCCTCGGACAGGGCGCCACGAGGGCAGTACTTC.

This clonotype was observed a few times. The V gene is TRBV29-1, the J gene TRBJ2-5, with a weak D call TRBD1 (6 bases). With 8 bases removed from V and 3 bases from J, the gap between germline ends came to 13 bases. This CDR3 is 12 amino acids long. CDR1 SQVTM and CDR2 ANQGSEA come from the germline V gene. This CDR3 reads CSLNSGEETQYF. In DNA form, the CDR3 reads TGCAGCTTAAACTCAGGGGAAGAGACCCAGTACTTC. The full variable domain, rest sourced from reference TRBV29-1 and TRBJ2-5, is SAVISQKPSRDICQRGTSLTIQCQVDSQVTMMFWYRQQPGQSLTLIATANQGSEATYESGFVIDKFPISRPNLTFSTLTVSNMSPEDSSIYLCSLNSGEETQYFGPGTRLLVL.

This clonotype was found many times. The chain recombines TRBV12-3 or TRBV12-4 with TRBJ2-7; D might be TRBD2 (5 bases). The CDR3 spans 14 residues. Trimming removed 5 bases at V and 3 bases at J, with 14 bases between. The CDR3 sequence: CASSATSPGYEQYF. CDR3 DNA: TGTGCCAGCAGTGCAACTAGTCCCGGCTACGAGCAGTACTTC.

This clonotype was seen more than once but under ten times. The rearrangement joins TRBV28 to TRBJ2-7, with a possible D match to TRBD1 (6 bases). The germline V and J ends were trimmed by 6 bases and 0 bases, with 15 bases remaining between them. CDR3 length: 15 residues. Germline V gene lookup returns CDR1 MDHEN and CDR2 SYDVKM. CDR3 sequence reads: CASSLVGHLSYEQYF. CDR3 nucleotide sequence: TGTGCCAGCAGCCTAGTGGGACATCTCTCCTACGAGCAGTACTTC.

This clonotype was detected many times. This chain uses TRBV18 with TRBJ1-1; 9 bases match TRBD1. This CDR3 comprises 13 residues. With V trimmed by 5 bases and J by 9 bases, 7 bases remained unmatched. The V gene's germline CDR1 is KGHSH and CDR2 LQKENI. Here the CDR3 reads CASSRDRDGKAFF. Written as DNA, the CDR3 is TGTGCCAGCTCAAGGGACAGGGATGGTAAAGCTTTCTTT.

The DNA of the CDR3 is TGTGCCATCACCATAGACAGGGGAGGCACAGATACGCAGTATTTT. Its translation: CAITIDRGGTDTQYF. The rearrangement uses TRBV10-3 and TRBJ2-3; 8 bases agree with TRBD1. The CDR3 consists of 15 residues. The germline V gene has CDR1 ENHRY and CDR2 SYGVKD. V was pared by 7 bases and J by 1 base, with 7 bases of the junction left unmatched.

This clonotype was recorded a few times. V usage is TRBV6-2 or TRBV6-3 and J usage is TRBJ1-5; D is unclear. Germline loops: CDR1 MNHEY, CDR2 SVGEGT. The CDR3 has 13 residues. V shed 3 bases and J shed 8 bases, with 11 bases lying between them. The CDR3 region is CASSYGGREPQHF. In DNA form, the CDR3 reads TGTGCCAGCAGTTATGGAGGGAGGGAGCCCCAGCATTTT.

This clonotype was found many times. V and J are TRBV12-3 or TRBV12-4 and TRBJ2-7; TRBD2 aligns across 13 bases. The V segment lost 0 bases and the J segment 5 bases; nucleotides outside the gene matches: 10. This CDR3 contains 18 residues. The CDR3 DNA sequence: TGTGCCAGCAGTTTAGCCCTCCGGACTAGCGGGAGTTCCCACGAGCAGTACTTC. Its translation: CASSLALRTSGSSHEQYF.

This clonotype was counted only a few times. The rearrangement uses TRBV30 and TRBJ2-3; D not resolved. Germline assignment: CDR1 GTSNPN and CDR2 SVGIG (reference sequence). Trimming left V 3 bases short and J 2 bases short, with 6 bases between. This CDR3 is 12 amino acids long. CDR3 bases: TGTGCCTGGAGCGGCACCACAGATACGCAGTATTTT. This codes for CAWSGTTDTQYF.

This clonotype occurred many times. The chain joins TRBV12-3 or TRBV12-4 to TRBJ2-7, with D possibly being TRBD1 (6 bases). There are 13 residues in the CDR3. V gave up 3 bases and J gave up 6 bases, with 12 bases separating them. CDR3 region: CASSLKTGTEQYF. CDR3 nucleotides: TGTGCCAGCAGTTTGAAAACAGGGACCGAGCAGTACTTC.

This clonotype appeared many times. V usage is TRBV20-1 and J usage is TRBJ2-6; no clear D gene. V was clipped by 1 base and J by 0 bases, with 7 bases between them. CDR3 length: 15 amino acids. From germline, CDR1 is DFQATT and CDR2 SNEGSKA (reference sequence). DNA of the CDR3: TGCAGTGCTAGAGGGGCCTCCTCTGGGGCCAACGTCCTGACTTTC. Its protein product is CSARGASSGANVLTF.

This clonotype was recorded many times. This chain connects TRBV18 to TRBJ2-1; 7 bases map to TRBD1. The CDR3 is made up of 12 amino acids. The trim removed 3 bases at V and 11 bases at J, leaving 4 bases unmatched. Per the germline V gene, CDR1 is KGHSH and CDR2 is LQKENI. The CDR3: CASSPETGKQFF. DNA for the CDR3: TGTGCCAGCTCACCCGAGACAGGGAAGCAGTTCTTC.

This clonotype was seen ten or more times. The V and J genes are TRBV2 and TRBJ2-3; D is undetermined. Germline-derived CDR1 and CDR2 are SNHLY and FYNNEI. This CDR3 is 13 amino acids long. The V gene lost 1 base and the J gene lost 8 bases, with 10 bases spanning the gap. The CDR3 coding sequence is TGTGCCAGCAGTGAAGGGAGAGGCGGTACGCAGTATTTT. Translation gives CASSEGRGGTQYF.

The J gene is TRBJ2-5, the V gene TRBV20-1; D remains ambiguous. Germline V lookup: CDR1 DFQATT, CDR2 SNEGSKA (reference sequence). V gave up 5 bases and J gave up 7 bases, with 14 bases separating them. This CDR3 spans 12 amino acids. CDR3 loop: CSAAPGKGTQYF. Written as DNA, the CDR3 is TGCAGTGCTGCCCCAGGAAAAGGGACCCAGTACTTC.

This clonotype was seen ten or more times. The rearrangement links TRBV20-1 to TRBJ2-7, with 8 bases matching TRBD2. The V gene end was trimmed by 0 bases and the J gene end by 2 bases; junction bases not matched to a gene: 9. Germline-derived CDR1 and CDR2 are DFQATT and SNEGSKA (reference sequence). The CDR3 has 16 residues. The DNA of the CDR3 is TGCAGTGCTAGAGATCCCCACGGGAGGGGTCCCTACGAGCAGTACTTC. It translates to CSARDPHGRGPYEQYF.

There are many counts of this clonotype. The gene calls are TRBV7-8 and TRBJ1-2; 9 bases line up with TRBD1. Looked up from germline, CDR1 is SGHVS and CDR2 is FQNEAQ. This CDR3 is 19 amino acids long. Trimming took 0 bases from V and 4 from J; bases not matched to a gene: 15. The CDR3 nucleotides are TGTGCCAGCAGCTTAGCCCGGGGGACAGGGTCCCTAAGGGTCTATGGCTACACCTTC. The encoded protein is CASSLARGTGSLRVYGYTF.

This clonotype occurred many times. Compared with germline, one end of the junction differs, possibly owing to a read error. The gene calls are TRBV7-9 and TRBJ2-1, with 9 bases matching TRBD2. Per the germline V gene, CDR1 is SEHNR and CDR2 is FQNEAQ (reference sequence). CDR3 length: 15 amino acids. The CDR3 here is CASSLDSGSRNEQLF. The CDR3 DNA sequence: TGTGCCAGCAGCTTAGATAGCGGGAGTCGGAATGAGCAGCTCTTC.

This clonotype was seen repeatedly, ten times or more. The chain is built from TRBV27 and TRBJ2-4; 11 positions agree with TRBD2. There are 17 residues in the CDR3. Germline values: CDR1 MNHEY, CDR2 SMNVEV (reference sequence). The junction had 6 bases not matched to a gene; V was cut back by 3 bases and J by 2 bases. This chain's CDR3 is CASSFSRLAGTKNIQYF. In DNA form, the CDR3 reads TGTGCCAGCAGTTTCAGTCGACTAGCGGGAACCAAAAACATTCAGTACTTC.

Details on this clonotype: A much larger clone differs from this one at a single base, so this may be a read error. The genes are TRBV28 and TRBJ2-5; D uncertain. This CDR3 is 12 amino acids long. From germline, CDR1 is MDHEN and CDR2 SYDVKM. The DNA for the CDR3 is TGTGCCAGAAGTTCCTCTAGGGAGACCCAGTACTTC. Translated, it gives CARSSSRETQYF.

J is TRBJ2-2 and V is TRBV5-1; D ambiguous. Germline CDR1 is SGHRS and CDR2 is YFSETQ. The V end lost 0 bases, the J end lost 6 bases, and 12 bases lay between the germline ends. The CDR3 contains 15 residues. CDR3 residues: CASSLVRAQAGELFF. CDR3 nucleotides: TGCGCCAGCAGCTTGGTACGGGCCCAGGCCGGGGAGCTGTTTTTT.

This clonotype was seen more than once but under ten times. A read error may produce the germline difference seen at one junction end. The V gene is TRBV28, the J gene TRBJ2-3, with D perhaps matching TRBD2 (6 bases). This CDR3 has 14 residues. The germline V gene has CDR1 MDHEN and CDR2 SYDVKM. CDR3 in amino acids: CASRMGLLPHTQCF. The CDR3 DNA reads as TGTGCCAGCAGGATGGGACTTCTACCCCATACGCAGTGTTTT.

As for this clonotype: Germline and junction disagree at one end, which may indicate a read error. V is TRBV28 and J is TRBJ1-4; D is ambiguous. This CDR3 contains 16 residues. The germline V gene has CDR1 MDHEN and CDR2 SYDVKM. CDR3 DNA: TGTGCCAGCAGATTTAGGACGGCTGCAACTAATGAAAAACTGCTTTTT. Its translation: CASRFRTAATNEKLLF.

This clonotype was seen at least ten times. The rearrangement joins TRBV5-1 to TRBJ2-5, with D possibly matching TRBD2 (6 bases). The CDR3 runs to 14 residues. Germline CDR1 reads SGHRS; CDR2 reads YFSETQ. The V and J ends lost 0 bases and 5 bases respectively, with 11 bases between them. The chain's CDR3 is CASSLAGSGETQYF. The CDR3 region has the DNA TGCGCCAGCAGCTTGGCAGGGAGCGGGGAGACCCAGTACTTC. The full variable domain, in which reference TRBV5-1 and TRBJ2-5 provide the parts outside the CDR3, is KAGVTQTPRYLIKTRGQQVTLSCSPISGHRSVSWYQQTPGQGLQFLFEYFSETQRNKGNFPGRFSGRQFSNSRSEMNVSTLELGDSALYLCASSLAGSGETQYFGPGTRLLVL.

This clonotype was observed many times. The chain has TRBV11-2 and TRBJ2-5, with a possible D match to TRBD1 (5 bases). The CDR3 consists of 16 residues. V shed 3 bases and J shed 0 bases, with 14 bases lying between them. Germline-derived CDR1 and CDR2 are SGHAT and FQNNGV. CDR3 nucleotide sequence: TGTGCCAGCAGCTTGGGCCGAGACAGATACCAAGAGACCCAGTACTTC. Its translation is CASSLGRDRYQETQYF.

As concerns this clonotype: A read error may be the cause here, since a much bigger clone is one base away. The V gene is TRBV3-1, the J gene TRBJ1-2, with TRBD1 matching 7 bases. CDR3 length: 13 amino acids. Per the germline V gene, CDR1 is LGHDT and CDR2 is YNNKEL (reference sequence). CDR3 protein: CASSSQGLYDYTF. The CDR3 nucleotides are TGTGCCAGCAGCTCACAGGGGCTCTATGACTACACCTTC. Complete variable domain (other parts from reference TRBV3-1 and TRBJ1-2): DTAVSQTPKYLVTQMGNDKSIKCEQNLGHDTMYWYKQDSKKFLKIMFSYNNKELIINETVPNRFSPKSPDKAHLNLHINSLELGDSAVYFCASSSQGLYDYTFGSGTRLTVV.

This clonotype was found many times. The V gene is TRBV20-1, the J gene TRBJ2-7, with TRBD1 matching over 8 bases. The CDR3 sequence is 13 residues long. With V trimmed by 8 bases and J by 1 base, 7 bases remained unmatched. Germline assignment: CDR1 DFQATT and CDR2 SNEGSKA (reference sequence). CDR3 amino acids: CSSDRASSYEQYF. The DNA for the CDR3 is TGCAGTTCGGACAGGGCAAGTTCCTACGAGCAGTACTTC.